A selection of T cell receptor beta chains follows, all from one sample in a study of cytomegalovirus exposure and HLA in healthy donors. Clones were read by immunoSEQ multiplex PCR, and TCRdb kept only the in-frame ones, dropping some. The table records around 150,000 clones, roughly 85% of them present only once. The sample consisted of PBMCs. The source of these receptors is a man aged 18-30 years in good health and CMV-seropositive. Each CDR3 is given with its conserved first and last residue. The D gene is left open where the match is weak. Size tells how often a clone was seen (once, few, many) or the class of an expanded clone, and some rows leave it out.

clone size: NA; D gene: TRBD1; V gene: TRBV9; J gene: TRBJ2-7; CDR3 DNA: TGTGCCAGCAGCGTAGGGGACAGGGCCAACGAGCAGTACTTC; CDR3 protein: CASSVGDRANEQYF
clone size: NA; D gene: NA; V gene: TRBV6-1; J gene: TRBJ1-4; CDR3 DNA: TGTGCCAGCAAGGAGGTCTCTGCGGAAAAACTGTTTTTT; CDR3 protein: CASKEVSAEKLFF
clone size: NA; D gene: NA; V gene: TRBV7-9; J gene: TRBJ1-1; CDR3 DNA: TGTGCCAGCATCGATTCGGGTGCTGAAGCTTTCTTT; CDR3 protein: CASIDSGAEAFF
clone size: few; D gene: TRBD2; V gene: TRBV19; J gene: TRBJ2-5; CDR3 DNA: TGTGCCAGTAGAGAGCGGGGGGACGTGGAGACCCAGTACTTC; CDR3 protein: CASRERGDVETQYF
clone size: NA; D gene: NA; V gene: TRBV5-1; J gene: TRBJ2-6; CDR3 DNA: TGCGCCAGCAGCTTGGCCGGAAGCTCTGGGGCCAACGTCCCGACTTTC; CDR3 protein: CASSLAGSSGANVPTF
clone size: NA; D gene: TRBD2; V gene: TRBV13; J gene: TRBJ2-7; CDR3 DNA: TGTGCCAGCAGCTTAGTTAGCGGGGGGCCTCGGTACGAGCAGTACTTC; CDR3 protein: CASSLVSGGPRYEQYF
clone size: once; D gene: NA; V gene: TRBV19; J gene: TRBJ2-5; CDR3 DNA: TGTGCCAGTAGTCACCCTATTTACCAAGAGACCCAGTACTTC; CDR3 protein: CASSHPIYQETQYF
clone size: NA; D gene: NA; V gene: TRBV25-1; J gene: TRBJ1-2; CDR3 DNA: TGTGCCAGCAGTGAAAGTGGAGGGAATGGCTACACCTTC; CDR3 protein: CASSESGGNGYTF
clone size: NA; D gene: TRBD1; V gene: TRBV4-3; J gene: TRBJ1-5; CDR3 DNA: TGCGCCAGCAGCCAAGATTGGGACAGTAATCAGCCCCAGCATTTT; CDR3 protein: CASSQDWDSNQPQHF
clone size: once; D gene: NA; V gene: TRBV6-6; J gene: TRBJ2-7; CDR3 DNA: TGTGCCAGCAGTTATGCGGCAGGGACTGGCGAGCAGTACTTC; CDR3 protein: CASSYAAGTGEQYF
clone size: NA; D gene: NA; V gene: TRBV14; J gene: TRBJ1-1; CDR3 DNA: TGTGCCAGCAGCCAAGACCAGAACACTGAAGCTTTCTTT; CDR3 protein: CASSQDQNTEAFF
clone size: NA; D gene: NA; V gene: TRBV6-5; J gene: TRBJ1-2; CDR3 DNA: TGTGCCAGCAGTTACGGCAGAGGGTATGGCTACACCTTC; CDR3 protein: CASSYGRGYGYTF
clone size: NA; D gene: NA; V gene: TRBV2; J gene: TRBJ2-7; CDR3 DNA: TGTGCCAGCACCAGGACATCAGGAGCTTCCGAGCAGTACTTC; CDR3 protein: CASTRTSGASEQYF
clone size: once; D gene: NA; V gene: TRBV2; J gene: TRBJ1-2; CDR3 DNA: TGTGCCAGCAGTGAAAATCTCGGTGGCTACACCTTC; CDR3 protein: CASSENLGGYTF
clone size: NA; D gene: TRBD1; V gene: TRBV5-6; J gene: TRBJ1-3; CDR3 DNA: TGTGCCAGCAGCGGACCGGGACAGGGGGCTCCAACAGGACGGACCATATATTTT; CDR3 protein: CASSGPGQGAPTGRTIYF
clone size: NA; D gene: NA; V gene: TRBV15; J gene: TRBJ1-5; CDR3 DNA: TGTGCCACCAGCGGACCTGAGGGCGCCCGCGGGCCCCAGCATTTT; CDR3 protein: CATSGPEGARGPQHF
clone size: once; D gene: NA; V gene: TRBV18; J gene: TRBJ2-7; CDR3 DNA: TGTGCCAGCTCACCGGATTGGGCAGGGGTCTACGAGCAGTACTTC; CDR3 protein: CASSPDWAGVYEQYF
clone size: NA; D gene: NA; V gene: TRBV4-1; J gene: TRBJ2-4; CDR3 DNA: TGCGCCAGCAGCCAAGGACCCAGGGTATCCAAAAACAGTCAGTACTTC; CDR3 protein: CASSQGPRVSKNSQYF
clone size: NA; D gene: NA; V gene: TRBV4-3; J gene: TRBJ2-3; CDR3 DNA: TGCGCCAGCAGCCAAGATGGGGGGGGGCTCACAGATACGCAGTATTTT; CDR3 protein: CASSQDGGGLTDTQYF
clone size: NA; D gene: TRBD1; V gene: TRBV18; J gene: TRBJ2-1; CDR3 DNA: TGTGCCAGCTCAGGGACAGGGGGAAATGAGCAGTTCTTC; CDR3 protein: CASSGTGGNEQFF
clone size: NA; D gene: TRBD1; V gene: TRBV27; J gene: TRBJ1-4; CDR3 DNA: TGTGCCAGCAGTTTAGGGACAGGGGGAATTGAAAAACTGTTTTTT; CDR3 protein: CASSLGTGGIEKLFF
clone size: NA; D gene: NA; V gene: TRBV5-6; J gene: TRBJ2-1; CDR3 DNA: TGTGCCAGCAGCTTGGGTCAGGGATCCTACAATGAGCAGTTCTTC; CDR3 protein: CASSLGQGSYNEQFF
clone size: NA; D gene: NA; V gene: TRBV5-6; J gene: TRBJ2-5; CDR3 DNA: TGTGCCAGCAGCTTTGGGACATCCCAAGAGACCCAGTACTTC; CDR3 protein: CASSFGTSQETQYF
clone size: NA; D gene: TRBD1; V gene: TRBV11-2; J gene: TRBJ2-7; CDR3 DNA: TGTGCCAGCAGCGCAACCGGGACAGGGTCTGTATCCTACGAGCAGTACTTC; CDR3 protein: CASSATGTGSVSYEQYF
clone size: NA; D gene: NA; V gene: TRBV5-5; J gene: TRBJ2-1; CDR3 DNA: TGTGCCAGCAGCTTGTCTGGACAAGAGTACAATGAGCAGTTCTTC; CDR3 protein: CASSLSGQEYNEQFF
clone size: NA; D gene: TRBD2; V gene: TRBV7-8; J gene: TRBJ2-5; CDR3 DNA: TGTGCCAGCAGCTCACCTAGCGGGGGGACCGAGACCCAGTACTTC; CDR3 protein: CASSSPSGGTETQYF
clone size: NA; D gene: TRBD1; V gene: TRBV4-3; J gene: TRBJ1-1; CDR3 DNA: TGCGCCAGCAGCCGGGGGACAGGGGGTTTAAGAAACACTGAAGCTTTCTTT; CDR3 protein: CASSRGTGGLRNTEAFF
clone size: NA; D gene: TRBD1; V gene: TRBV7-2; J gene: TRBJ2-7; CDR3 DNA: TGTGCCAGCAGTTCGACAGGGTGGTACGAGCAGTACTTC; CDR3 protein: CASSSTGWYEQYF
clone size: NA; D gene: TRBD1; V gene: TRBV10-3; J gene: TRBJ1-1; CDR3 DNA: TGTGCCATCAGTGAGTCCGACAGGGGTTCTGAAGCTTTCTTT; CDR3 protein: CAISESDRGSEAFF
clone size: NA; D gene: TRBD2; V gene: TRBV7-2; J gene: TRBJ2-3; CDR3 DNA: TGTGCCAGCAGCGCGGGACTAGCGAGGGGTGCAGATACGCAGTATTTT; CDR3 protein: CASSAGLARGADTQYF
clone size: NA; D gene: NA; V gene: TRBV6-1; J gene: TRBJ1-4; CDR3 DNA: TGTGCCAGCAGTGAAGAAGCTGGTGAAAAACTGTTTTTT; CDR3 protein: CASSEEAGEKLFF
clone size: NA; D gene: NA; V gene: TRBV19; J gene: TRBJ1-1; CDR3 DNA: TGTGCCAGTGGCCGGGGAGTGAACACTGAAGCTTTCTTT; CDR3 protein: CASGRGVNTEAFF
clone size: NA; D gene: TRBD1; V gene: TRBV27; J gene: TRBJ1-2; CDR3 DNA: TGTGCCAGCAGAACAGGGGACTACTATGGCTACACCTTC; CDR3 protein: CASRTGDYYGYTF
clone size: NA; D gene: NA; V gene: TRBV16; J gene: TRBJ2-7; CDR3 DNA: TGTGCCAGCAGCCAATCGACAGCGGGCGAGCAGTACTTC; CDR3 protein: CASSQSTAGEQYF
clone size: few; D gene: NA; V gene: TRBV7-2; J gene: TRBJ2-3; CDR3 DNA: TGTGCCAGCAGCTTATCCGGGGGCACAGATACGCAGTATTTT; CDR3 protein: CASSLSGGTDTQYF
clone size: NA; D gene: TRBD1; V gene: TRBV7-3; J gene: TRBJ1-1; CDR3 DNA: TGTGCCAGCAGCCAAAGGGCGGGACAGGGCCGAACGAGGCGTGGCACTGAAGCTTTCTTT; CDR3 protein: CASSQRAGQGRTRRGTEAFF
clone size: NA; D gene: TRBD1; V gene: TRBV7-2; J gene: TRBJ1-2; CDR3 DNA: TGTGCCAGCAGCTTAGGCAGGGGGGATAACTATGGCTACACCTTC; CDR3 protein: CASSLGRGDNYGYTF
clone size: once; D gene: NA; V gene: TRBV5-1; J gene: TRBJ1-6; CDR3 DNA: TGCGCCAGCAGCTTGGAGGGCAGGGGATACTCACCCCTCCACTTT; CDR3 protein: CASSLEGRGYSPLHF
clone size: NA; D gene: NA; V gene: TRBV11-2; J gene: TRBJ2-7; CDR3 DNA: TGTGCCAGCAGTAGTACAAACCAGGGTCGTCAGGACTTC; CDR3 protein: CASSSTNQGRQDF
clone size: NA; D gene: NA; V gene: TRBV29-1; J gene: TRBJ2-4; CDR3 DNA: TGCAGCGTTGACGAGGCTACTATAGCCAAAAACATTCAGTACTTC; CDR3 protein: CSVDEATIAKNIQYF
clone size: NA; D gene: NA; V gene: TRBV7-2; J gene: TRBJ2-5; CDR3 DNA: TGTGCCAGCAGCTCGGTGGGCCCCCAGACCCAGTACTTC; CDR3 protein: CASSSVGPQTQYF
clone size: NA; D gene: NA; V gene: TRBV2; J gene: TRBJ2-2; CDR3 DNA: TGTGCCAGCAGTGTAGGGGTAGACACCGGGGAGCTGTTTTTT; CDR3 protein: CASSVGVDTGELFF
clone size: NA; D gene: NA; V gene: TRBV4-1; J gene: TRBJ1-1; CDR3 DNA: TGCGCCAGCAGCCAATTGGGTCAGGGGATTCGAGAAGCTTTCTTT; CDR3 protein: CASSQLGQGIREAFF